This T cell receptor beta chain was profiled in a study of T cell responses to AZD1222 COVID-19 vaccine. Study-wide background: Second-dose intervals of approximately 4 or approximately 12 weeks were pooled.

Libraries were prepared by immunoSEQ multiplex PCR; TCRdb keeps only in-frame clonotypes and omits some of them. The profile shows more than 100,000 clones, around nine tenths of them singletons. With regard to this clone: What it binds is not known.

Germline V gene sequence: CDR1 SGHTS, CDR2 YDEGEE. With V trimmed by 0 bases and J by 2 bases, 5 bases remained unmatched. The CDR3 length is 16 residues. Findings of the study overall: Possibly, clonal diversity was underestimated; donors were largely white British and included more females. Among those given AZD1222, only five to seven were seropositive at baseline.

The sequence derives from an adult in good health. The chain links TRBV5-8 to TRBJ1-2; TRBD1 matches 9 bases. The sample consisted of peripheral blood, taken on day 0 of AZD1222 vaccination. The CDR3 nucleotides are TGTGCCAGCAGCTTGGAGACAGGGGGGCTCAACTATGGCTACACCTTC. It translates to CASSLETGGLNYGYTF.